Sequencing of this TCR beta chain was carried out in a study of shared T cell receptors in the human thymus. The CDR3 covers 17 residues. The repertoire was sequenced with immunoSEQ multiplex PCR; TCRdb's copy has only in-frame clones and lacks some. The profile shows tens of thousands of clones, around 96% of them singletons. J is TRBJ2-6 and V is TRBV12-2. TRBV12-2 is described as a pseudogene. This TCR derives from a human donor. Sequencing was performed on thymocytes. This CDR3 is CASRKGSTQSRANVLTF. The DNA for the CDR3 is TGTGCAAGTCGCAAGGGATCCACACAAAGTCGGGCCAACGTCCTGACTTTC.